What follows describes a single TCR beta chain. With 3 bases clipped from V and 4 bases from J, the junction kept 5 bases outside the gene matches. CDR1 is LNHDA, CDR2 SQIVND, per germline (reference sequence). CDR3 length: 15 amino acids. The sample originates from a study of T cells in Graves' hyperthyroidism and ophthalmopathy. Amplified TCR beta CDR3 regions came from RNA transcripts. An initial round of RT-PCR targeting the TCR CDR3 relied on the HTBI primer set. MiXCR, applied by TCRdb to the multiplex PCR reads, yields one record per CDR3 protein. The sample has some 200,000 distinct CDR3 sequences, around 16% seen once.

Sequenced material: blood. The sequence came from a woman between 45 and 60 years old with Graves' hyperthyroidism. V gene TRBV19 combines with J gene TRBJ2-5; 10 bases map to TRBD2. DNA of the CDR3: TGTGCCAGTAGTATTTTGCTAGCGGGAGTAGAGACCCAGTACTTC. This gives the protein CASSILLAGVETQYF.